This T cell receptor beta chain appears in the sequencing data of a study of cytomegalovirus exposure and HLA in healthy donors (dated by TCRdb to about 2017). Regarding the study in general: According to a later analysis, one platform produced both the roughly 120 validation repertoires and the approximately 660 repertoires of the first cohort. The study aimed to test whether cataloging public T cell receptors could reveal signatures of past pathogen exposure. Besides the first cohort of roughly 700 subjects, a separate validation cohort made up of about 120 different subjects was used. The study combined high-throughput TCR immunosequencing, statistical association of individual TCRs with disease status, and machine learning to predict cytomegalovirus infection status. The study at large found these results: According to the authors, the approach could potentially be generalized to other disease states and immunological phenotypes. The validation cohort had no HLA typing available for a later analysis, so co-occurrence within that cohort was assessed over all 110 or so repertoires. In vitro tests confirmed that a few of the cytomegalovirus-associated TCR beta chains recognize cytomegalovirus antigens. Subsequent analysis determined that TCRs grouped into clusters in the first cohort also showed a tendency toward co-occurrence across the roughly 120 validation repertoires, and 94% of cluster scores exceeded 0. The classifier was reported to diagnose cytomegalovirus status with high specificity and sensitivity in both the original and validation cohorts. While some public TCRs were present in many individuals, most TCR sequences turned up only very rarely across donors. The study gave a list of about 150 TCR beta chains associated with cytomegalovirus.

Libraries were made using the immunoSEQ multiplex PCR assay. The paper's processing steps were these. A statistical classification framework was built to diagnose cytomegalovirus status from the catalog of TCR beta chain sequences. In TCRdb, the immuneACCESS table is reduced to in-frame sequences with V and J assigned. These tables do not hold every clone; where another copy was compared, an unresolved V gene accounts for under half, and the others remain unexplained. Clonal size and the V and J genes are those of that table, whereas D and trimming came from the DNA. A total of around 300,000 clones appear in this sample, roughly 85% of them only once. Jointly, the top ten make up about 1% of the sample. The germline V and J ends show losses of 3 bases and 4 bases respectively, and no gene match explains 8 bases of the junction. The CDR3 runs 16 residues from the cysteine to the phenylalanine. Kept here is only the CDR3 DNA, which spans 48 bases and is read in frame from base 1. Sequences SGDLS (CDR1) and YYNGEE (CDR2) are obtained from the germline V gene.

Donors formed part of the validation cohort, which comprised about 130 subjects and was distinct from the first cohort of 666 subjects. Comment on this clone: Its antigen is currently not known. The input lacks base qualities; no much larger clone sits a single base away.

This clonotype originated in a young woman in good health and CMV-seronegative. The source material was PBMCs. The chain is encoded by TRBV9 joined to TRBJ1-1, and 11 junction bases match TRBD1. The DNA is as follows: TGTGCCAGCAGCGACGTCGGACAGGGGGCGAGCACTGAAGCTTTCTTT. The encoded protein is CASSDVGQGASTEAFF. With the portions outside the CDR3 filled from the reference TRBV9 and TRBJ1-1 genes, the complete variable region becomes DSGVTQTPKHLITATGQRVTLRCSPRSGDLSVYWYQQSLDQGLQFLIQYYNGEERAKGNILERFSAQQFPDLHSELNLSSLELGDSALYFCASSDVGQGASTEAFFGQGTRLTVV.